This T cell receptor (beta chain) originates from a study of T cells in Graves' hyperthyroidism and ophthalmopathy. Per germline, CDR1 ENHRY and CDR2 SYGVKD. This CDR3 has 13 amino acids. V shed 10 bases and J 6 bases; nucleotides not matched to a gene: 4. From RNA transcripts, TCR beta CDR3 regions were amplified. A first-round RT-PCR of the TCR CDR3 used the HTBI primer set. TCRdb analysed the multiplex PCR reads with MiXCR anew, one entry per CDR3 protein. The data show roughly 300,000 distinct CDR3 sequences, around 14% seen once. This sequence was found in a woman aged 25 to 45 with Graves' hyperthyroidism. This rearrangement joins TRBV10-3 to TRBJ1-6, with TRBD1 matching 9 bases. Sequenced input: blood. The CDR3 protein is CATRDRANSPLHF. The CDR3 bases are TGTGCCACCCGGGACAGGGCTAATTCACCCCTCCACTTT.